The present T cell receptor (beta chain) was sequenced within a study of blood T cell repertoires in COVID-19. Study summary: Sites across the United States, Italy and Spain contributed samples from acute and convalescent COVID-19. Sources were T cells, B-cell-depleted T cells, or PBMCs; the material itself was cDNA or gDNA.

Authors' methods: Estimation of nucleated cell counts was performed using reference gene primer amplification. Sequenced by immunoSEQ multiplex PCR; TCRdb stores in-frame clones only, minus some. The DNA gave D and trimming, while V, J and clone size come from that table. Of 50,000 to 70,000 clones listed, more than 90% are singletons. V was clipped by 0 bases and J by 0 bases, with 15 bases between them. The CDR3 has 17 residues. Germline-derived CDR1 and CDR2 are GTSNPN and SVGIG (reference sequence). The chain recombines TRBV30 with TRBJ1-3; the D is unclear. The origin of this receptor is a man aged 60 to 75 with acute or convalescent COVID-19. Sequencing input: peripheral blood. CDR3 in amino acids: CAWSVRAGALSGNTIYF. CDR3 DNA sequence: TGTGCCTGGAGTGTTAGGGCGGGAGCCCTCTCTGGAAACACCATATATTTT.